This T cell receptor beta chain comes out of a study of T cell changes during pregnancy in multiple sclerosis. Clones were sequenced by immunoSEQ multiplex PCR, and TCRdb holds only the in-frame ones, with some missing. The table lists tens of thousands of clones, just over 90% of them singletons. This receptor was obtained from a female donor in good health, enrolled as a control in a pregnancy study. The source material was CD4+ T cells from peripheral blood mononuclear cells, sampled in the first trimester of pregnancy.

CDR3 sequence (DNA): TGTGCCAGCAGCCAAGCAGGGACTAATAACGGCTACACCTTC. Translating gives CASSQAGTNNGYTF. The gene calls are TRBV4-2 and TRBJ1-2, with TRBD1 as a possible D gene (5 bases). The CDR3 runs 14 residues. V was cut by 1 base and J by 8 bases, with 14 bases left in between. Germline assignment: CDR1 LGHNA and CDR2 YNFKEQ.